These 29 T cell receptor beta chains originate from one sample sequenced in a study of identical twins. TCRdb re-called the 5' RACE reads with MiXCR, one entry per CDR3 protein. The data contain about 520,000 distinct CDR3 sequences, 20% to 25% of them singletons. In addition, the sample was reused for a study of T cells expressing NK-cell markers.

Source material: CD4+ T cells sorted from blood. These receptors all come from a woman in her late teens or twenties in good health.

The chain is built from TRBV28 and TRBJ1-5; a possible D gene is TRBD1 (6 bases). V lost 8 bases to trimming and J lost 7 bases, with 12 bases between them. The CDR3 runs 12 residues. Looked up from germline, CDR1 is MDHEN and CDR2 is SYDVKM. CDR3 protein: CASGGPGQPQHF. The CDR3 coding sequence is TGTGCCAGCGGGGGGCCGGGGCAGCCCCAGCATTTT.

The chain is built from TRBV20-1 and TRBJ1-6; TRBD1 is a possible D gene (5 bases). CDR1 and CDR2 (germline): DFQATT, SNEGSKA (reference sequence). The CDR3 runs 15 residues. The ends were cut back, 0 bases at V and 1 base at J, with 7 bases in the middle. CDR3 in DNA: TGCAGTGCTAGAGAGAGGGGTTCCTATAATTCACCCCTCCACTTT. Translating gives CSARERGSYNSPLHF.

A few counts support this clonotype. The chain carries TRBV5-1 and TRBJ2-4, with 14 nucleotides matching TRBD2. Germline V gene sequence: CDR1 SGHRS, CDR2 YFSETQ. The CDR3 is 16 residues long. Trimming at V came to 4 bases and at J to 5 bases, leaving 5 bases not matched to a gene. In DNA, the CDR3 is TGCGCCAGCAGCCTCGGACTAGCGGGGGGCGAAAACATTCAGTACTTC. Protein: CASSLGLAGGENIQYF.

The chain carries TRBV4-2 and TRBJ2-4, with 9 bases matching TRBD2. The CDR3 length is 17 residues. CDR1 and CDR2 from the germline V gene are LGHNA and YNFKEQ. V trimming: 0 bases; J trimming: 6 bases; junction bases outside the gene matches: 9. DNA for the CDR3: TGTGCCAGCAGCCAAGATCACGGACTAGCGCCGAGAAACATTCAGTACTTC. Its translation: CASSQDHGLAPRNIQYF.

The chain carries TRBV20-1 and TRBJ2-1; TRBD1 or TRBD2 may be the D gene (5 bases each). This CDR3 contains 12 residues. The germline CDR1 and CDR2 sequences are DFQATT and SNEGSKA (reference sequence). Deletions cut 6 bases from V and 7 bases from J, with 13 bases between. The CDR3 region has the DNA TGCAGTGCCGGGGCGTACAGGAATGAGCAGTTCTTC. Its protein is CSAGAYRNEQFF.

The J gene is TRBJ1-6, the V gene TRBV19; 7 bases agree with TRBD1. CDR1 LNHDA and CDR2 SQIVND come from the germline V gene (reference sequence). This CDR3 has 13 amino acids. V dropped 8 bases and J dropped 9; count of bases not matched to a gene: 7. The DNA of the CDR3 is TGTGCCAGTTCCGGGACAGACCCTTCACCCCTCCACTTT. It yields the protein CASSGTDPSPLHF.

The chain is built from TRBV10-1 and TRBJ2-3; D is uncertain. The V and J ends lost 4 bases and 6 bases respectively, with 14 bases between them. The CDR3 loop spans 14 amino acids. CDR1 and CDR2 (germline): WNHNN, SYGVQD (reference sequence). This chain's CDR3 is CASSARTGTDTQYF. CDR3 sequence (DNA): TGCGCCAGCAGTGCGAGGACGGGTACGGATACGCAGTATTTT.

The gene calls are TRBV20-1 and TRBJ1-1; D gene uncertain. The CDR3 loop spans 14 amino acids. Trimming cost V 5 bases and J 1 base, with 14 bases left between them. CDR1 and CDR2 from the germline V gene are DFQATT and SNEGSKA (reference sequence). The DNA of the CDR3 is TGCAGTGCTCCCCTCGCCGGCTCGAACACTGAAGCTTTCTTT. It translates to CSAPLAGSNTEAFF.

This clonotype turned up a few times. The chain couples TRBV20-1 to TRBJ1-1; 8 bases are a match to TRBD1. The trim removed 4 bases at V and 2 bases at J, leaving 6 bases unmatched. This CDR3 spans 14 amino acids. Per the germline V gene, CDR1 is DFQATT and CDR2 is SNEGSKA (reference sequence). CDR3 DNA: TGCAGTGCTAAGACAGGGGCAGGAAACACTGAAGCTTTCTTT. It specifies CSAKTGAGNTEAFF.

The chain recombines TRBV10-3 with TRBJ2-7; 9 nucleotides match TRBD2. The germline CDR1 and CDR2 sequences are ENHRY and SYGVKD. The CDR3 has 14 amino acids. The V gene end was trimmed by 6 bases and the J gene end by 6 bases; junction bases not matched to a gene: 9. The chain's CDR3 is CAIRAGGHSSEQYF. In nucleotides, the CDR3 is TGTGCCATCAGAGCGGGAGGTCACTCTAGCGAGCAGTACTTC.

In this sample, this clonotype turned up a few times. This chain connects TRBV20-1 to TRBJ2-5, with TRBD1 identical over 7 bases. The CDR3 sequence is 17 residues long. J lost 5 bases, V lost 0 bases, and 15 bases had no gene match. Germline CDR1 and CDR2: DFQATT and SNEGSKA (reference sequence). This chain's CDR3 is CSARDPNHRGEWETQYF. CDR3 nucleotides: TGCAGTGCTAGAGATCCGAACCACAGGGGCGAGTGGGAGACCCAGTACTTC.

This clonotype has at least ten counts. The J gene is TRBJ1-5, the V gene TRBV27; TRBD1 might be the D (6 bases). Trimming stripped 3 bases from V and 6 bases from J, with 9 bases between. Germline loops: CDR1 MNHEY, CDR2 SMNVEV (reference sequence). The CDR3 totals 13 residues. The CDR3 reads CASSFGGPQPQHF. The CDR3 bases are TGTGCCAGCAGTTTTGGGGGGCCTCAGCCCCAGCATTTT.

This clonotype was picked up a small number of times. The V and J genes are TRBV10-1 and TRBJ1-4; D is unclear. Trimming cost V 2 bases and J 8 bases, with 9 bases left between them. Germline CDR1 is WNHNN and CDR2 is SYGVQD (reference sequence). This CDR3 has 13 amino acids. This CDR3 reads CASSEVGAEKLFF. CDR3 coding DNA: TGCGCCAGCAGTGAGGTCGGCGCCGAAAAACTGTTTTTT.

The chain has TRBV5-6 and TRBJ2-1, with D perhaps matching TRBD1 (6 bases). CDR3 length equals 14 residues. V shed 4 bases and J shed 6 bases, with 14 bases lying between them. Per germline, CDR1 SGHDT and CDR2 YYEEEE. The CDR3: CASSVLDRLNEQFF. CDR3 nucleotide sequence: TGTGCCAGCAGCGTATTGGACAGACTCAATGAGCAGTTCTTC.

The chain joins TRBV5-1 to TRBJ2-6; D call uncertain. Germline CDR1 is SGHRS and CDR2 is YFSETQ. The CDR3 covers 15 residues. Trimming took 0 bases from V and 2 from J, leaving 6 bases between them. CDR3 sequence reads: CASSLVAAGANVLTF. Here the CDR3 DNA reads TGCGCCAGCAGCTTGGTCGCGGCTGGGGCCAACGTCCTGACTTTC.

The chain employs TRBV15 and TRBJ2-1, with 7 bases that match TRBD2. The CDR3 runs 16 residues. Germline-derived CDR1 and CDR2 are LNHNV and YYDKDF (reference sequence). V was pared by 0 bases and J by 5 bases, with 7 bases of the junction left unmatched. CDR3 nucleotide sequence: TGTGCCACCAGCAGAGATAAGGCTAGCGGCGACAATGAGCAGTTCTTC. Protein: CATSRDKASGDNEQFF.

The V and J genes are TRBV28 and TRBJ1-6; no firm D call. The V end lost 3 bases, the J end lost 15 bases, and 15 bases lay between the germline ends. The CDR3 is 13 residues long. CDR1 MDHEN and CDR2 SYDVKM come from the germline V gene. The CDR3 here is CASSFSGFFLLHF. The CDR3 DNA reads TGTGCCAGCAGTTTTTCGGGCTTTTTTCTCCTCCACTTT. Together with reference TRBV28 and TRBJ1-6, the CDR3 gives the full variable domain: DVKVTQSSRYLVKRTGEKVFLECVQDMDHENMFWYRQDPGLGLRLIYFSYDVKMKEKGDIPEGYSVSREKKERFSLILESASTNQTSMYLCASSFSGFFLLHFGNGTRLTVT.

This clonotype was detected a few times. The chain joins TRBV20-1 to TRBJ2-3; D is undetermined. The germline gives CDR1 DFQATT, CDR2 SNEGSKA (reference sequence). The V and J ends lost 5 bases and 0 bases respectively, with 15 bases between them. This CDR3 region has 15 residues. This chain's CDR3 is CSAPSAFRSTDTQYF. The CDR3 coding sequence is TGCAGTGCTCCGTCTGCCTTTCGGAGCACAGATACGCAGTATTTT.

There are a few counts of this clonotype. The DNA for the CDR3 is TGCGCCAGCAGGGATCCGGGCTCCTACGAGCAGTACTTC. Translated, it gives CASRDPGSYEQYF. The genes are TRBV10-2 and TRBJ2-7, with no clear D. Germline CDR1 WSHSY, CDR2 SAAADI. Trimming stripped 6 bases from V and 0 bases from J, with 9 bases between. The CDR3 is made up of 13 amino acids.

This chain uses TRBV9 with TRBJ2-3; D may be TRBD2 (7 bases). CDR1 and CDR2 (germline): SGDLS, YYNGEE. V lost 4 bases to trimming and J lost 1 base, with 13 bases between them. The CDR3 length is 15 residues. The CDR3 DNA reads as TGTGCCAGCAGCATTCGGGGGGCCCGCACAGATACGCAGTATTTT. It specifies CASSIRGARTDTQYF.

This clonotype has at least ten counts. This chain connects TRBV10-3 to TRBJ2-1; 8 positions agree with TRBD2. Germline V gene data show CDR1 as ENHRY and CDR2 as SYGVKD. The J segment lost 10 bases and the V segment lost 11 bases, leaving 10 bases of the junction unmatched. This CDR3 contains 12 residues. CDR3 loop: CAVAGTREEQFF. CDR3 DNA sequence: TGTGCCGTGGCCGGGACTAGGGAGGAGCAGTTCTTC.

This clonotype was detected once. The rearrangement joins TRBV18 to TRBJ2-1, with a tentative D call TRBD1 (5 bases). Trimming removed 0 bases from V and 6 bases from J, with 12 bases in between. The CDR3 is made up of 15 amino acids. The germline V gene encodes CDR1 KGHSH and CDR2 LQKENI. This chain's CDR3 is CASSPPPGSVNEQFF. In nucleotides, the CDR3 is TGTGCCAGCTCACCACCGCCAGGGTCGGTCAATGAGCAGTTCTTC.

The sample holds a few counts of this clonotype. The gene calls are TRBV19 and TRBJ1-1; TRBD1 aligns across 8 bases. This CDR3 spans 15 amino acids. Germline V lookup: CDR1 LNHDA, CDR2 SQIVND (reference sequence). V trimming: 5 bases; J trimming: 0 bases; junction bases outside the gene matches: 5. CDR3 DNA sequence: TGTGCCAGTAGTGTCATGACAGGGGTGAACACTGAAGCTTTCTTT. Protein: CASSVMTGVNTEAFF.

The V gene is TRBV3-1, the J gene TRBJ1-1; D might be TRBD1 (6 bases). Germline lookup yields CDR1 LGHDT and CDR2 YNNKEL (reference sequence). The length of the CDR3 is 14 residues. Trimming took off 1 base at V and 6 bases at J, with 12 bases between the two ends. CDR3 DNA sequence: TGTGCCAGCAGCCAAGGGGGGGCTACCTCTGAAGCTTTCTTT. This gives the protein CASSQGGATSEAFF.

The rearrangement links TRBV20-1 to TRBJ2-5; 8 bases align to TRBD1. This CDR3 region has 14 residues. After removal of 6 bases from V and 3 bases from J, the junction contained 9 bases not matched to a gene. Germline V gives CDR1 DFQATT, CDR2 SNEGSKA (reference sequence). The CDR3 DNA reads TGCAGTGCAAAATGGGGACAGGCAAAAGAGACCCAGTACTTC. Translated: CSAKWGQAKETQYF.

This clonotype was picked up a small number of times. J is TRBJ2-3 and V is TRBV7-2; D unresolved. Trimming took off 7 bases at V and 6 bases at J, with 11 bases between the two ends. The length of the CDR3 is 12 residues. The germline V gene has CDR1 SGHTA and CDR2 FQGNSA. The CDR3: CASTRRFDTQYF. The CDR3 nucleotides read TGTGCCAGCACTCGGCGTTTCGATACGCAGTATTTT.

In its sample, this clonotype was seen a few times. The genes are TRBV5-1 and TRBJ2-2; D not certain. The CDR3 loop spans 14 amino acids. The V gene's germline CDR1 is SGHRS and CDR2 YFSETQ. Between the trimmed V and J ends, which lost 0 bases and 8 bases, there was a span of 11 bases. The DNA for the CDR3 is TGCGCCAGCAGCTTGGAGGGCCTCCCTGGGGAGCTGTTTTTT. Residues: CASSLEGLPGELFF. The full variable domain, its missing parts supplied by reference TRBV5-1 and TRBJ2-2, is KAGVTQTPRYLIKTRGQQVTLSCSPISGHRSVSWYQQTPGQGLQFLFEYFSETQRNKGNFPGRFSGRQFSNSRSEMNVSTLELGDSALYLCASSLEGLPGELFFGEGSRLTVL.

The V gene is TRBV29-1, the J gene TRBJ2-3; D call uncertain. Germline CDR1 and CDR2: SQVTM and ANQGSEA. The CDR3 spans 12 residues. V was shortened by 5 bases and J by 6 bases, with 12 bases between the two germline ends. This chain's CDR3 is CSVHIGYDTQYF. The CDR3 nucleotides are TGCAGCGTTCACATAGGGTATGATACGCAGTATTTT.

Only a few counts were recorded for this clonotype. The gene calls are TRBV19 and TRBJ2-7, with a weak D call TRBD2 (7 bases). The CDR3 length is 14 residues. The V gene's germline CDR1 is LNHDA and CDR2 SQIVND (reference sequence). The ends were cut back, 3 bases at V and 2 bases at J, with 11 bases in the middle. The CDR3 loop is CASSIAGAAYEQYF. The CDR3 DNA follows: TGTGCCAGTAGTATCGCGGGGGCCGCCTACGAGCAGTACTTC.